The clone carrying this T cell receptor beta chain was recorded a few times. Antigen unknown. This sample is part of a study of blood T cells in healthy people across ages. Broader study findings: Diversity of TCR beta per million T cells declined in a roughly linear way with age.

CDR1 SGHKS and CDR2 YYEKEE come from the germline V gene (reference sequence). CDR3 length: 15 amino acids. V lost 3 bases and J 1 base, leaving 11 bases between the germline ends. The authors ran a second PCR of roughly 6 to 11 cycles using a sample-barcoded 5' primer and a J-beta primer mix. Using its own MiXCR run on the 5' RACE reads, TCRdb lists one record per CDR3 protein. This table holds hundreds of thousands of distinct CDR3 sequences, around a fifth found once. The sequencing input was blood. The receptor was isolated from a man aged 65 to 85 in good health. The chain links TRBV5-5 to TRBJ2-4; no definite D call. CDR3 region: CASSSDPLAKNIQYF. The CDR3 DNA follows: TGTGCCAGCAGCTCGGACCCGCTGGCCAAAAACATTCAGTACTTC.